This T cell receptor beta chain was documented in a study of blood T cells in healthy people across ages (dated by TCRdb to between 2014 and 2017). Notes on the research overall: In model experiments, template switching captured roughly one uniquely barcoded TCR beta cDNA molecule for every two T cells. Age-related changes in TCR beta repertoire diversity were measured in the study by deep sequencing normalized with unique cDNA molecular identifiers. The donors were split into four age groups: young (average 16 years), middle-aged (nearly 40), aged (62) and long-lived (approximately 80). Donors of different ages were randomly distributed across sequencing lanes to avoid experimental bias. For two donors (one aged 18 to 29 and one aged 80 or older), the study analyzed two additional independent replicas of 1 million unique cDNA reads from the same blood draw.

With regard to this clonotype: The antigen it recognizes is unknown. The sample holds no much larger clone one base away, and base qualities are not on file.

The CDR3 measures 15 amino acids from cysteine to phenylalanine. Kept here is only the CDR3 DNA, which spans 45 bases and is read in frame from base 1. V is cut back by 5 bases and J by 4 bases, with 8 bases in the junction unmatched. The germline V gene (reference sequence) sets CDR1 to SEHNR and CDR2 to FQNEAQ. The library was generated by 5' RACE. The sample was run on an Illumina HiSeq 2500. A second roughly 7 to 11 cycle PCR used a sample-barcoded 5' primer and a J-beta primer mix. A template-switch 5' adaptor carrying 12 random nucleotides introduced a unique molecular identifier onto each TCR beta cDNA molecule. Each sample yielded at least 3 million CDR3-containing paired-end reads. The Mint cDNA synthesis kit, primed by a TRBC-specific oligonucleotide, was used to synthesize first-strand cDNA from all RNA. All cDNA was treated with uracil-DNA glycosylase and then went through a first 18-cycle PCR with the universal primers M1SS and BC2_uni_R. On the study's bioinformatics: Each sample was normalized by randomly selecting 1 million high-quality reads, each carrying a distinct molecular identifier. Reads sharing molecular identifiers were discarded rather than binned into consensus sequences. MiTCR, with a Q25 quality threshold and the strictest error-elimination algorithm, was used for CDR3 identification, clonotype clustering and error correction. A nonparametric unseen species model with Euler transformation was used to estimate a lower bound on total TCR beta diversity. In-frame beta chains were kept once TCRdb had trimmed the public reads at Q25 with fastp and called clones with MiXCR. Rows merge per CDR3 protein into single entries with the most common DNA and genes. These V and J calls derive from TCRdb rather than the authors' analysis. The sample yields 1.5 million to 2 million distinct CDR3 sequences; approximately 30% were counted once. The top ten constitute 6.5% to 8.5% of the sample.

The study at large found these results: Donor CMV infection status was unknown, potentially confounding age-related changes in expanded clonotypes. The percentage of naive T cells measured by flow cytometry correlated strongly with observed TCR beta diversity. Because profiling used bulk unsorted PBMCs, naive and antigen-experienced compartments could not be compared conclusively. Estimates of total diversity based on one million sequenced T cells were regarded as lower bounds and as underestimates. As age increased, observed TCR beta diversity per million T cells dropped in a roughly linear way, and a significant reduction was already evident by age around 41. Compared with the aged group, the long-lived group had more naive CD4+ T cells, fewer expanded clones and increased TCR diversity, a pattern suggesting age selection.

The donors were roughly 39 Caucasian individuals from Russia, aged roughly 6 to 90 years, who were systemically healthy. Around 10 milliliters of peripheral blood were drawn from each donor into EDTA-treated Vacutainer tubes. Ficoll-Paque density-gradient centrifugation was used to isolate PBMCs, with at least 7 million obtained per sample. Trizol reagent was used to extract total RNA from the PBMCs, yielding at least 6 micrograms per sample. For every donor, an aliquot of PBMCs went through flow cytometry to measure the percentages of naive CD45RAhigh/CD27high T cells. This TCR was recovered from a woman under 40 in good health. Sequencing input: blood. The rearranged chain carries TRBV7-9 and TRBJ1-1; 9 bases in the junction line up with TRBD1. The base sequence is TGTGCCAGCAGCCCGGGACAGGGACGGGCCACTGAAGCTTTCTTT. This yields the protein CASSPGQGRATEAFF.